The 27 T cell receptor beta chains below all came from one sample that was sequenced in a study of vaccination and CD4 T cells after COVID-19. MiXCR, applied by TCRdb to the PCR reads, yields one record per CDR3 protein. The table records about 18,000 distinct CDR3 sequences, 62% of them present only once. The sequencing here drew on CD4+ T cells from blood, taken before SARS-CoV-2 vaccination. The receptors were gathered from a human donor who had recovered from COVID-19.

In its sample, this clonotype was seen a few times. V usage is TRBV5-5 and J usage is TRBJ2-6; 9 bases are shared with TRBD1. J lost 0 bases, V lost 6 bases, and 7 bases had no gene match. In germline, CDR1 is SGHKS, CDR2 YYEKEE (reference sequence). This CDR3 is built from 17 residues. CDR3 coding DNA: TGTGCCAGCACGAGGACAGGGGTAGACTCTGGGGCCAACGTCCTGACTTTC. Translated, it gives CASTRTGVDSGANVLTF. The full variable domain, rest sourced from reference TRBV5-5 and TRBJ2-6, is DAGVTQSPTHLIKTRGQQVTLRCSPISGHKSVSWYQQVLGQGPQFIFQYYEKEERGRGNFPDRFSARQFPNYSSELNVNALLLGDSALYLCASTRTGVDSGANVLTFGAGSRLTVL.

Only a few counts were recorded for this clonotype. V gene TRBV6-1 combines with J gene TRBJ2-7, with D perhaps matching TRBD1 (5 bases). The CDR3 is made up of 16 amino acids. Between the trimmed V and J ends, which lost 1 base and 3 bases, there was a span of 16 bases. Per germline, CDR1 MNHNS and CDR2 SASEGT. The CDR3 loop is CASSEEPTDRGYEQYF. The CDR3 DNA follows: TGTGCCAGCAGTGAAGAGCCGACAGATCGTGGCTACGAGCAGTACTTC.

This clonotype was picked up one time. The chain recombines TRBV9 with TRBJ2-1, with 11 bases fitting TRBD2. V lost 0 bases and J lost 9; bases outside the gene matches: 5. The CDR3 covers 15 residues. Germline CDR1 is SGDLS and CDR2 is YYNGEE. This chain's CDR3 is CASSVGSGRASEQFF. Here the CDR3 DNA reads TGTGCCAGCAGCGTAGGTAGCGGGAGGGCCTCTGAGCAGTTCTTC.

This clonotype was seen just once. V gene TRBV20-1 combines with J gene TRBJ2-7, with D possibly being TRBD1 or TRBD2 (7 bases each). Germline loops: CDR1 DFQATT, CDR2 SNEGSKA (reference sequence). Trimming took off 5 bases at V and 5 bases at J, with 25 bases between the two ends. The CDR3 consists of 16 residues. As DNA, the CDR3 is TGCAGTGCTCCCAGGACAGGCTCAGCGGGAAGGAACGAGCAGTACTTC. It yields the protein CSAPRTGSAGRNEQYF.

The V gene is TRBV20-1, the J gene TRBJ2-3; 8 nucleotides line up with TRBD1. The J segment lost 4 bases and the V segment lost 5 bases, leaving 8 bases of the junction unmatched. The germline V gene has CDR1 DFQATT and CDR2 SNEGSKA (reference sequence). The CDR3 length is 14 residues. The CDR3 protein is CSAPPGTGSDTQYF. The CDR3 region has the DNA TGCAGTGCTCCGCCGGGGACAGGCTCAGATACGCAGTATTTT.

This chain connects TRBV7-8 to TRBJ1-2; 7 bases are a match to TRBD1. After removal of 4 bases from V and 2 bases from J, the junction contained 13 bases not matched to a gene. The length of the CDR3 is 17 residues. Germline V gene sequence: CDR1 SGHVS, CDR2 FQNEAQ. Written as DNA, the CDR3 is TGTGCCAGCAGCTGGCCTAGGGACAGTTATACGAACTATGGCTACACCTTC. This sequence encodes CASSWPRDSYTNYGYTF.

This rearrangement joins TRBV15 to TRBJ1-4; D uncertain. The V end lost 0 bases, the J end lost 3 bases, and 14 bases lay between the germline ends. CDR3 size: 17 residues. From germline, CDR1 is LNHNV and CDR2 YYDKDF (reference sequence). In nucleotides, the CDR3 is TGTGCCACCAGCAGAGACCTACGACCTGGGGCTAATGAAAAACTGTTTTTT. Protein sequence: CATSRDLRPGANEKLFF.

The V and J genes are TRBV20-1 and TRBJ1-5, with a weak D call TRBD1 (5 bases). With 0 bases removed from V and 0 bases from J, the gap between germline ends came to 18 bases. Germline values: CDR1 DFQATT, CDR2 SNEGSKA (reference sequence). This CDR3 region has 18 residues. CDR3 sequence (DNA): TGCAGTGCTAGAGATCGTGCCAGGGAGCACGGTAGCAATCAGCCCCAGCATTTT. Amino acids: CSARDRAREHGSNQPQHF.

The V call is TRBV28, the J call TRBJ1-3; a possible D gene is TRBD1 (6 bases). The CDR3 consists of 14 residues. V was clipped by 5 bases and J by 2 bases, with 10 bases between them. The germline V gene encodes CDR1 MDHEN and CDR2 SYDVKM. CDR3 nucleotides: TGTGCCAGCAGTACCGGGACAACTGGAAACACCATATATTTT. Its translation is CASSTGTTGNTIYF.

This chain connects TRBV5-1 to TRBJ2-3; 9 bases map to TRBD2. Unmatched junction bases numbered 5, after V lost 4 bases and J lost 5 bases. Germline V gene lookup returns CDR1 SGHRS and CDR2 YFSETQ. The CDR3 extends over 14 amino acids. As DNA, the CDR3 is TGCGCCAGCAGCCAGGGACTAGCCATAGATACGCAGTATTTT. Translation: CASSQGLAIDTQYF.

The DNA for the CDR3 is TGTGCCATCTCGGTTGGGCGACAGTTTAATTCACCCCTCCACTTT. Amino acid sequence: CAISVGRQFNSPLHF. V and J are TRBV10-3 and TRBJ1-6; maybe TRBD1 (5 bases). This CDR3 comprises 15 residues. The ends were cut back, 8 bases at V and 6 bases at J, with 17 bases in the middle. CDR1 is ENHRY, CDR2 SYGVKD, per germline.

This chain links TRBV6-1 with TRBJ2-5; TRBD2 matches at 13 bases. This CDR3 spans 16 amino acids. J lost 4 bases, V lost 6 bases, and 8 bases had no gene match. The germline gives CDR1 MNHNS, CDR2 SASEGT. The CDR3, as DNA: TGTGCCAGCAGGGGGACTAGCGGGAATCGAGGAGAGACCCAGTACTTC. As protein: CASRGTSGNRGETQYF.

The rearrangement uses TRBV7-3 and TRBJ2-1; 11 bases align to TRBD2. With V trimmed by 5 bases and J by 4 bases, 4 bases remained unmatched. The V gene's germline CDR1 is SGHTA and CDR2 FQGTGA. This CDR3 comprises 15 residues. The CDR3 protein is CASSPGTSGYNEQFF. In DNA, the CDR3 is TGTGCCAGCAGCCCCGGGACTAGCGGTTACAATGAGCAGTTCTTC.

This chain links TRBV10-1 with TRBJ2-3; 12 nucleotides align to TRBD2. Germline lookup yields CDR1 WNHNN and CDR2 SYGVQD (reference sequence). This CDR3 has 15 amino acids. V gave up 8 bases and J gave up 4 bases; unmatched junction bases: 7. CDR3 DNA sequence: TGCGCCAGCTCACGGACTAGCGGGAATTCAGATACGCAGTATTTT. Translated, it gives CASSRTSGNSDTQYF.

The chain's CDR3 is CATSRGGHDYGYTF. For the CDR3, the DNA is TGTGCCACCAGCAGAGGAGGGCACGACTATGGCTACACCTTC. V is TRBV15 and J is TRBJ1-2; D ambiguous. Germline V lookup: CDR1 LNHNV, CDR2 YYDKDF (reference sequence). The germline V and J ends were trimmed by 1 base and 3 bases, with 9 bases remaining between them. The CDR3 sequence is 14 residues long.

CDR3: CASSPQPGNTIYF. CDR3 nucleotide sequence: TGTGCCAGCAGCCCCCAACCTGGAAACACCATATATTTT. The rearrangement joins TRBV7-3 to TRBJ1-3; D gene uncertain. Trimming removed 5 bases at V and 2 bases at J, with 7 bases between. The CDR3 extends over 13 amino acids. Germline CDR1 reads SGHTA; CDR2 reads FQGTGA.

This chain connects TRBV27 to TRBJ2-7, with TRBD2 as a possible D gene (6 bases). The CDR3 length is 13 residues. Germline CDR1 reads MNHEY; CDR2 reads SMNVEV (reference sequence). Trimming pared 6 bases from V and 2 bases from J, leaving 11 bases between. This chain's CDR3 is CASRRDGPYEQYF. The CDR3 region has the DNA TGTGCCAGCAGGCGGGACGGACCCTACGAGCAGTACTTC.

The chain is built from TRBV24-1 and TRBJ2-1; the D gene is possibly TRBD1 (5 bases). Germline CDR1 reads KGHDR; CDR2 reads SFDVKD. Trimming removed 6 bases at V and 0 bases at J, with 14 bases between. The CDR3 covers 16 residues. CDR3 nucleotide sequence: TGTGCCACCAGTCCGTTGACAGCCAGCTCCTACAATGAGCAGTTCTTC. Protein sequence: CATSPLTASSYNEQFF.

This sequence joins TRBV6-1 and TRBJ2-7; D perhaps matches TRBD1 (6 bases). In germline, CDR1 is MNHNS, CDR2 SASEGT. Trimming removed 6 bases from V and 3 bases from J, with 15 bases in between. The CDR3 spans 14 residues. The CDR3 coding sequence is TGTGCCAGCAGAAGGACAGTCGATGGCTACGAGCAGTACTTC. It encodes CASRRTVDGYEQYF.

The rearrangement links TRBV19 to TRBJ2-5, with TRBD2 identical over 14 bases. V trimming: 1 base; J trimming: 5 bases; junction bases outside the gene matches: 6. Per the germline V gene, CDR1 is LNHDA and CDR2 is SQIVND (reference sequence). The CDR3 spans 17 residues. CDR3 in DNA: TGTGCCAGTAGTATAGGGGGGACTAGCGGGAGTGGGGAGACCCAGTACTTC. Its protein is CASSIGGTSGSGETQYF.

The chain combines TRBV10-3 with TRBJ2-2; 8 bases are shared with TRBD2. V lost 3 bases to trimming and J lost 5 bases; unmatched junction nucleotides: 11. From germline, CDR1 is ENHRY and CDR2 SYGVKD. The CDR3 has 17 amino acids. CDR3 protein: CAISDGGGRTETGELFF. CDR3 nucleotides: TGTGCCATCAGTGATGGTGGCGGGAGGACGGAAACCGGGGAGCTGTTTTTT.

The V call is TRBV19, the J call TRBJ1-2; TRBD1 matches 11 bases. The length of the CDR3 is 16 residues. Germline CDR1 reads LNHDA; CDR2 reads SQIVND (reference sequence). The ends lost 10 bases at V and 3 bases at J; junction bases unmatched: 13. CDR3 amino acids: CATRRDRGIEDYGYTF. The CDR3 DNA is TGTGCCACCCGCCGGGACAGGGGGATTGAGGACTATGGCTACACCTTC.

CDR3 residues: CATREAGQSTTDTQYF. In DNA form, the CDR3 reads TGTGCCACCAGAGAAGCCGGACAGAGCACCACAGATACGCAGTATTTT. This chain links TRBV24-1 with TRBJ2-3; TRBD1 is a possible D gene (6 bases). Germline V CDR1 and CDR2: KGHDR, SFDVKD. The CDR3 loop spans 16 amino acids. V was pared by 7 bases and J by 2 bases, with 18 bases between.

V usage is TRBV20-1 and J usage is TRBJ2-7, with 10 bases matching TRBD1. The V segment lost 1 base and the J segment 2 bases; nucleotides outside the gene matches: 14. CDR1 and CDR2 from the germline V gene are DFQATT and SNEGSKA (reference sequence). CDR3 length: 18 amino acids. The CDR3 reads CSARALVPGQGWTYEQYF. The CDR3 nucleotides are TGCAGTGCTAGAGCATTGGTCCCGGGACAGGGGTGGACCTACGAGCAGTACTTC.

CDR3 nucleotide sequence: TGCAGTGCTAGAGACAGAGCGGGAGATCGGCAAGAGACCCAGTACTTC. It is translated as CSARDRAGDRQETQYF. The V and J genes are TRBV20-1 and TRBJ2-5, with TRBD2 matching over 8 bases. Germline CDR1 and CDR2: DFQATT and SNEGSKA (reference sequence). The CDR3 runs 16 residues. The ends lost 0 bases at V and 2 bases at J; junction bases unmatched: 8.

This chain uses TRBV28 with TRBJ2-3, with no clear D. Germline CDR1 MDHEN, CDR2 SYDVKM. The CDR3 is 13 residues long. V was trimmed by 2 bases and J by 2 bases, leaving 5 bases between them. The DNA for the CDR3 is TGTGCCAGCAGTTTACCGAACACAGATACGCAGTATTTT. Its translation: CASSLPNTDTQYF.

J is TRBJ2-7 and V is TRBV20-1; 10 bases are shared with TRBD1. Trimming cost V 6 bases and J 1 base; bases outside gene matches: 6. The CDR3 contains 14 residues. Germline assignment: CDR1 DFQATT and CDR2 SNEGSKA (reference sequence). CDR3 in amino acids: CSADRQGASYEQYF. CDR3 nucleotides: TGCAGTGCAGACCGACAGGGGGCATCCTACGAGCAGTACTTC.